This paragraph covers one TCR beta chain sequence. This record comes from a study of blood T cell repertoires in COVID-19. On the study more broadly: Acute-phase and convalescent COVID-19 samples originated in the United States, Italy and Spain. The cDNA or gDNA used as material had been derived from T cells, B-cell-depleted T cells, or PBMCs.

With V trimmed by 4 bases and J by 0 bases, 7 bases remained unmatched. The CDR3 length is 18 residues. Per germline, CDR1 KGHDR and CDR2 SFDVKD. As processed by the authors: Reference gene primer amplification gave nucleated cell count estimates. Produced via immunoSEQ multiplex PCR; TCRdb's table is partial and in-frame only. V, J and clone size are those of that table, while D and trimming were read from the DNA. The data hold about 83,000 clones, with 90% observed a single time. The clonotype comes from an elderly woman with active or convalescent COVID-19. The sample consisted of peripheral blood. The rearrangement links TRBV24-1 to TRBJ1-4; 10 bases agree with TRBD1. In nucleotides, the CDR3 is TGTGCCACCAGTGAGGGACAGGGGCCCGTTGCAACTAATGAAAAACTGTTTTTT. It yields the protein CATSEGQGPVATNEKLFF.